This passage covers 26 T cell receptor beta chains from one sample sequenced in a study of blood T cell repertoires in COVID-19. The table came from immunoSEQ multiplex PCR; TCRdb's copy has only in-frame clones and leaves some out. Of some 670,000 clones listed, 90% are singletons. Sequenced sample: peripheral blood. Receptor source: a woman aged 18-29 years with acute or convalescent COVID-19.

The chain couples TRBV6-5 to TRBJ2-2; 7 bases fit TRBD1. From germline, CDR1 is MNHEY and CDR2 SVGAGI. Trimming cost V 2 bases and J 2 bases; bases outside gene matches: 2. This CDR3 is built from 15 residues. Written as DNA, the CDR3 is TGTGCCAGCAGTTACAACAGGGGAAACACCGGGGAGCTGTTTTTT. Its translation: CASSYNRGNTGELFF.

This clone was detected only once. The rearrangement uses TRBV5-4 and TRBJ2-3; 11 bases are shared with TRBD2. With 7 bases clipped from V and 1 base from J, the junction kept 14 bases outside the gene matches. CDR1 and CDR2 (germline): SGHNT, YYREEE (reference sequence). The CDR3 runs 18 residues. The CDR3 loop is CASRISGGANSGTDTQYF. CDR3 coding DNA: TGTGCCAGCCGGATTAGCGGGGGGGCCAATTCCGGCACAGATACGCAGTATTTT.

V usage is TRBV6-5 and J usage is TRBJ2-4; D may be TRBD2 (6 bases). CDR1 is MNHEY and CDR2 is SVGAGI in the germline V gene. V lost 7 bases, J lost 5 bases, and 15 bases lay in between. The CDR3 contains 14 residues. The CDR3 region is CASTPPGGENIQYF. The CDR3 nucleotides read TGTGCCAGCACCCCCCCAGGCGGGGAAAACATTCAGTACTTC.

The V gene is TRBV9, the J gene TRBJ2-7; D is possibly TRBD1 (6 bases). Trimming stripped 4 bases from V and 2 bases from J, with 19 bases between. This CDR3 contains 16 residues. Germline V gives CDR1 SGDLS, CDR2 YYNGEE. The CDR3 sequence is CASSTRAGTPTYEQYF. CDR3 coding DNA: TGTGCCAGCAGCACGAGAGCCGGGACACCGACCTACGAGCAGTACTTC.

This clone appeared a single time. The V and J genes are TRBV6-5 and TRBJ2-7, with D perhaps matching TRBD2 (6 bases). This CDR3 region has 13 residues. V was shortened by 9 bases and J by 4 bases, with 16 bases between the two germline ends. From germline, CDR1 is MNHEY and CDR2 SVGAGI. CDR3 coding DNA: TGTGCCAGTACGCCGCTCGGGACTTACGAGCAGTACTTC. It yields the protein CASTPLGTYEQYF.

This chain connects TRBV4-1 to TRBJ1-1; D not resolved. There are 14 residues in the CDR3. Germline V gives CDR1 MGHRA, CDR2 YSYEKL. Trimming removed 0 bases from V and 8 bases from J, with 13 bases in between. CDR3: CASSQDRTAGEAFF. The CDR3 DNA follows: TGCGCCAGCAGCCAAGATCGTACAGCGGGGGAAGCTTTCTTT.

The chain links TRBV9 to TRBJ1-2; 9 bases are shared with TRBD1. Losses at the gene ends were 3 bases for V and 2 bases for J; bases not matched to a gene: 5. Germline-derived CDR1 and CDR2 are SGDLS and YYNGEE. The CDR3 length is 15 residues. CDR3 bases: TGTGCCAGCAGCGCAGGGACAGGGTCCAACTATGGCTACACCTTC. Translated, it gives CASSAGTGSNYGYTF.

The chain combines TRBV5-3 with TRBJ1-2, with 8 bases aligning to TRBD1. TRBV5-3 is placed among ORFs of uncertain function. Germline trimming cut 4 bases from V and 4 bases from J; bases unmatched to any gene: 9. CDR3 size: 15 residues. Here the CDR3 DNA reads TGTGCCAGAAGCCGGACAGGGCCCTTTTTCTATGGCTACACCTTC. Protein sequence: CARSRTGPFFYGYTF.

The chain carries TRBV5-1 and TRBJ2-2; no definite D call. V lost 2 bases and J lost 7, with 3 bases in between. The length of the CDR3 is 11 residues. The germline V gene has CDR1 SGHRS and CDR2 YFSETQ. CDR3: CASSFVGELFF. CDR3 nucleotide sequence: TGCGCCAGCAGCTTCGTCGGGGAGCTGTTTTTT.

The J gene is TRBJ2-7, the V gene TRBV3-1 (or the pseudogene TRBV3-2); possibly TRBD2 for D (5 bases). The CDR3 consists of 13 residues. V gave up 6 bases and J gave up 7 bases, with 16 bases separating them. Germline V gives CDR1 LGHDT, CDR2 YNNKEL (reference sequence). CDR3 in amino acids: CASSPSGMREQYF. The CDR3 nucleotides read TGTGCCAGCAGTCCGTCGGGGATGAGAGAGCAGTACTTC.

The chain has TRBV6-2 or TRBV6-3 and TRBJ1-3; tentatively, D is TRBD1 (5 bases). The CDR3 covers 15 residues. The germline CDR1 and CDR2 sequences are MNHEY and SVGEGT. Deletions cut 6 bases from V and 4 bases from J, with 16 bases between. The CDR3 DNA is TGTGCCAGCAGCCTCGCGGGGGTCTCAGGAAACACCATATATTTT. This gives the protein CASSLAGVSGNTIYF.

The chain joins TRBV3-1 (or the pseudogene TRBV3-2) to TRBJ1-2; 7 bases fit TRBD1. V gave up 3 bases and J gave up 7 bases; unmatched junction bases: 5. The CDR3 totals 13 residues. Germline V gene sequence: CDR1 LGHDT, CDR2 YNNKEL (reference sequence). The CDR3: CASSQTDRVGYTF. CDR3 sequence (DNA): TGTGCCAGCAGCCAGACAGACAGGGTTGGCTACACCTTC.

The V and J genes are TRBV11-2 and TRBJ2-3; weak D call: TRBD2 (6 bases). Germline lookup yields CDR1 SGHAT and CDR2 FQNNGV. Between the trimmed V and J ends, which lost 3 bases and 1 base, there was a span of 11 bases. The CDR3 is 15 amino acids. CDR3 protein: CASSLRLERTDTQYF. The CDR3 coding sequence is TGTGCCAGCAGCTTGAGACTAGAACGCACAGATACGCAGTATTTT.

This chain uses TRBV29-1 with TRBJ2-2, with 9 bases matching TRBD2. With 5 bases clipped from V and 0 bases from J, the junction kept 7 bases outside the gene matches. Germline V CDR1 and CDR2: SQVTM, ANQGSEA. The CDR3 spans 16 residues. DNA for the CDR3: TGCAGCGTTCAGGGACTAGCAGAAACGAACACCGGGGAGCTGTTTTTT. Amino acid sequence: CSVQGLAETNTGELFF.

A single count supports this clone. This rearrangement joins TRBV6-1 to TRBJ2-3, with 9 bases identical to TRBD2. Germline-derived CDR1 and CDR2 are MNHNS and SASEGT. With V trimmed by 2 bases and J by 0 bases, 12 bases remained unmatched. This CDR3 has 19 residues. The CDR3 coding sequence is TGTGCCAGCAGTGAACGCATTCAGCGGGGGGTCGCTAGCACAGATACGCAGTATTTT. Residues: CASSERIQRGVASTDTQYF.

CDR3 in amino acids: CASGLVLAGSHNQPQHF. The CDR3 DNA is TGTGCTAGTGGTTTGGTATTAGCTGGTTCCCACAATCAGCCCCAGCATTTT. The chain recombines TRBV12-5 with TRBJ1-5; no firm D call. The CDR3 contains 17 residues. Per germline, CDR1 LGHNT and CDR2 FRNRAP. Trimming stripped 0 bases from V and 3 bases from J, with 15 bases between.

J is TRBJ1-5 and V is TRBV27, with TRBD1 as a possible D gene (5 bases). The V gene lost 8 bases and the J gene lost 6 bases, with 8 bases spanning the gap. This CDR3 is built from 11 residues. Germline lookup yields CDR1 MNHEY and CDR2 SMNVEV (reference sequence). Here the CDR3 DNA reads TGTGCCAGCGGGGGGGGTCAGCCCCAGCATTTT. It is translated as CASGGGQPQHF.

V is TRBV12-5 and J is TRBJ1-4; D call uncertain. Germline loops: CDR1 LGHNT, CDR2 FRNRAP. The length of the CDR3 is 15 residues. V lost 7 bases, J lost 0 bases, and 12 bases lay in between. CDR3 region: CASALLGATNEKLFF. The CDR3 DNA follows: TGTGCTAGTGCCCTCTTGGGAGCAACTAATGAAAAACTGTTTTTT.

This clone was counted a single time. V gene TRBV5-4 combines with J gene TRBJ2-5; 7 bases map to TRBD2. The V and J ends lost 10 bases and 1 base, in that order; junction bases with no gene match: 10. Germline CDR1 and CDR2: SGHNT and YYREEE (reference sequence). This CDR3 is 14 amino acids long. CDR3 sequence reads: CALWDYSGQETQYF. The CDR3 DNA is TGTGCCTTATGGGACTACAGCGGCCAAGAGACCCAGTACTTC.

The chain carries TRBV29-1 and TRBJ1-1, with 7 bases that match TRBD1. The CDR3 has 16 residues. V lost 4 bases, J lost 0 bases, and 11 bases stayed unmatched. Germline assignment: CDR1 SQVTM and CDR2 ANQGSEA. In nucleotides, the CDR3 is TGCAGCGTTGCCGGGACAGCGAATTCCATGAACACTGAAGCTTTCTTT. Protein sequence: CSVAGTANSMNTEAFF.

The J gene is TRBJ1-1, the V gene TRBV25-1; tentatively, D is TRBD1 (5 bases). CDR3 length: 14 residues. The germline gives CDR1 MGHDK, CDR2 SYGVNS. V lost 3 bases, J lost 1 base, and 9 bases lay in between. The CDR3 here is CASSEVRANTEAFF. CDR3 sequence (DNA): TGTGCCAGCAGTGAGGTCAGGGCGAACACTGAAGCTTTCTTT.

V is TRBV12-5 and J is TRBJ1-2; TRBD1 agrees at 9 bases. CDR3 length: 14 amino acids. Germline V lookup: CDR1 LGHNT, CDR2 FRNRAP. After removal of 1 base from V and 4 bases from J, the junction contained 1 base not matched to a gene. The CDR3 DNA reads TGTGCTAGTGGTTTGGCGGACAGGGGCTATGGCTACACCTTC. Translating gives CASGLADRGYGYTF.

V and J are TRBV5-1 and TRBJ1-2, with TRBD1 as a possible D gene (5 bases). The length of the CDR3 is 15 residues. V dropped 3 bases and J dropped 5 bases, with 17 bases sitting between them. Germline CDR1 SGHRS, CDR2 YFSETQ. The CDR3 loop is CASSSSGNWGYGYTF. CDR3 nucleotide sequence: TGCGCCAGCAGCTCGTCAGGGAATTGGGGATATGGCTACACCTTC.

Concerning this clone itself: At one boundary the junction diverges from the germline segment, which might be a read error. The gene calls are TRBV4-3 and TRBJ1-4; unclear D gene. The germline gives CDR1 LGHNA, CDR2 YSLEER. CDR3 length equals 18 residues. Here the CDR3 DNA reads TGCGCCAGCAGCCAAGTGATTTGGAGGGCCCCCCATGATGATAAACTGTTTTTT. Translated: CASSQVIWRAPHDDKLFF.

The CDR3 coding sequence is TGTGCCAGCAGTTTGGGACAGGGTATCGGAAAACTGTTTTTT. It codes for CASSLGQGIGKLFF. The chain uses TRBV7-2 and TRBJ1-4, with 9 bases fitting TRBD1. This CDR3 is 14 amino acids long. Germline V gene sequence: CDR1 SGHTA, CDR2 FQGNSA. Trimming took 6 bases from V and 10 from J; bases not matched to a gene: 9.

Here the CDR3 reads CASRRTGFNEKLFF. The CDR3 DNA reads TGTGCCAGCAGACGGACAGGGTTTAATGAAAAACTGTTTTTT. The chain recombines TRBV6-5 with TRBJ1-4; 8 bases match TRBD1. From germline, CDR1 is MNHEY and CDR2 SVGAGI. The CDR3 totals 14 residues. J was trimmed by 4 bases and V by 6 bases; bases with no gene match: 4.